The 16 T cell receptor beta chains given below trace back to one sample, sequenced in a study of beta chain features in type 1 diabetes. Reverse transcription of all isolated RNA meant that expressed TCRB transcripts were sequenced. Assay: immunoSEQ multiplex PCR; the TCRdb copy retains only in-frame clones and omits some. The table lists 200,000 to 250,000 clones, about 30% of them singletons. The sequenced sample was central memory CD4+ T cells from blood. These receptors were taken from a man aged 30-40 years in good health.

This clone was observed a few times. V is TRBV2 and J is TRBJ2-7, with 14 bases lining up with TRBD2. The CDR3 has 15 residues. The J segment lost 8 bases and the V segment lost 4 bases, leaving 7 bases of the junction unmatched. From germline, CDR1 is SNHLY and CDR2 FYNNEI. The CDR3 DNA follows: TGTGCCAGCAGTGGCTTGGGACTAGCGGGAGAGAAGCAGTACTTC. Its protein is CASSGLGLAGEKQYF.

This chain links TRBV7-2 with TRBJ2-2; D gene ambiguous. The CDR3 is 15 amino acids. Germline lookup yields CDR1 SGHTA and CDR2 FQGNSA. V lost 0 bases to trimming and J lost 0 bases, with 5 bases between them. CDR3 nucleotide sequence: TGTGCCAGCAGCTTAGCAAGAACGAACACCGGGGAGCTGTTTTTT. Protein: CASSLARTNTGELFF.

This clone has just a few counts. This chain joins TRBV7-2 and TRBJ2-1, with TRBD1 as a possible D gene (6 bases). The CDR3 runs 15 residues. Germline V gene lookup returns CDR1 SGHTA and CDR2 FQGNSA. Trimming took off 5 bases at V and 6 bases at J, with 17 bases between the two ends. The CDR3 nucleotides read TGTGCCAGCAGCCCCCCCTTAGGACAGACCAATGAGCAGTTCTTC. This encodes CASSPPLGQTNEQFF.

This clone was counted only a few times. The chain employs TRBV19 and TRBJ2-7, with unresolved D. The germline V and J ends were trimmed by 3 bases and 2 bases, with 5 bases remaining between them. The CDR3 has 12 amino acids. The germline CDR1 and CDR2 sequences are LNHDA and SQIVND (reference sequence). CDR3 residues: CASSMRPYEQYF. Written as DNA, the CDR3 is TGTGCCAGTAGTATGAGGCCCTACGAGCAGTACTTC.

This clone was seen only a few times. The chain combines TRBV7-8 with TRBJ2-1, with TRBD2 matching over 8 bases. The V gene's germline CDR1 is SGHVS and CDR2 FQNEAQ. The CDR3 runs to 16 residues. The V gene end was trimmed by 5 bases and the J gene end by 1 base; junction bases not matched to a gene: 7. The CDR3 sequence: CASSRVSGGSYNEQFF. The CDR3 region has the DNA TGTGCCAGCAGCCGGGTCAGCGGGGGATCCTACAATGAGCAGTTCTTC. Based on the CDR3 plus reference TRBV7-8 and TRBJ2-1, the full variable domain is GAGVSQSPRYKVAKRGQDVALRCDPISGHVSLFWYQQALGQGPEFLTYFQNEAQLDKSGLPSDRFFAERPEGSVSTLKIQRTQQEDSAVYLCASSRVSGGSYNEQFFGPGTRLTVL.

The V call is TRBV11-1, the J call TRBJ2-5; D is uncertain. The CDR3 contains 15 residues. V lost 2 bases, J lost 2 bases, and 12 bases lay in between. The germline V gene has CDR1 SGHAT and CDR2 FQDESV (reference sequence). DNA for the CDR3: TGTGCCAGCAGCTTAAGCAGAGCTAAACAAGAGACCCAGTACTTC. Its translation is CASSLSRAKQETQYF.

This clone has more than one count but fewer than ten. J is TRBJ1-1 and V is TRBV27, with D perhaps TRBD1 (5 bases). The ends were cut back, 2 bases at V and 3 bases at J, with 7 bases in the middle. This CDR3 contains 13 residues. The germline V gene has CDR1 MNHEY and CDR2 SMNVEV (reference sequence). The CDR3 sequence: CASSLRGDTEAFF. The CDR3, as DNA: TGTGCCAGCAGTTTAAGGGGCGACACTGAAGCTTTCTTT.

This clone was recorded a few times. V usage is TRBV5-1 and J usage is TRBJ2-3; 9 nucleotides align to TRBD1. V lost 3 bases and J lost 6; bases outside the gene matches: 8. Looked up from germline, CDR1 is SGHRS and CDR2 is YFSETQ. CDR3 size: 15 residues. The CDR3 here is CASSSSDRGKDTQYF. The CDR3 DNA is TGCGCCAGCAGCTCCTCGGACAGGGGCAAGGATACGCAGTATTTT.

The chain couples TRBV10-2 to TRBJ2-1; TRBD2 aligns across 12 bases. After removal of 7 bases from V and 3 bases from J, the junction contained 16 bases not matched to a gene. The CDR3 is made up of 19 amino acids. The germline V gene encodes CDR1 WSHSY and CDR2 SAAADI. The CDR3 sequence is CASTATSGRGALNYNEQFF. CDR3 in DNA: TGCGCCAGCACTGCGACTAGCGGGAGAGGCGCGTTAAACTACAATGAGCAGTTCTTC.

The chain has TRBV11-2 and TRBJ2-2; D unresolved. CDR3 length: 11 amino acids. Germline V lookup: CDR1 SGHAT, CDR2 FQNNGV. V dropped 4 bases and J dropped 4 bases, with 1 base sitting between them. The CDR3 nucleotides read TGTGCCAGCAGCTCCACCGGGGAGCTGTTTTTT. Translation: CASSSTGELFF.

CDR3 residues: CASSSGQGEEQFF. DNA for the CDR3: TGCGCCAGCAGCTCGGGACAGGGAGAAGAGCAGTTCTTC. This sequence joins TRBV5-1 and TRBJ2-1; 9 nucleotides agree with TRBD1. Looked up from germline, CDR1 is SGHRS and CDR2 is YFSETQ. Trimming cost V 3 bases and J 10 bases; bases outside gene matches: 5. The CDR3 contains 13 residues. The full variable domain, rest sourced from reference TRBV5-1 and TRBJ2-1, is KAGVTQTPRYLIKTRGQQVTLSCSPISGHRSVSWYQQTPGQGLQFLFEYFSETQRNKGNFPGRFSGRQFSNSRSEMNVSTLELGDSALYLCASSSGQGEEQFFGPGTRLTVL.

In its sample, this clone was seen a few times. The chain has TRBV10-2 and TRBJ2-1; 8 bases match TRBD2. The CDR3 length is 13 residues. Trimming removed 2 bases from V and 10 bases from J; junction bases left unmatched: 4. Germline values: CDR1 WSHSY, CDR2 SAAADI. The CDR3 is CASSERASGEQFF. In DNA, the CDR3 is TGCGCCAGCAGTGAGCGGGCTAGCGGGGAGCAGTTCTTC.

This clone was counted between two and nine times. CDR3 sequence reads: CASSQDQLYSNQPQHF. The DNA for the CDR3 is TGTGCCAGCAGCCAAGATCAGTTATATAGCAATCAGCCCCAGCATTTT. The chain recombines TRBV4-2 with TRBJ1-5, with D hard to call. The CDR3 is 16 amino acids. Germline V gene data show CDR1 as LGHNA and CDR2 as YNFKEQ. The V end was cut by 0 bases, the J end by 0 bases, with 9 bases between.

About this clone itself: The sample carries other DNA sequences with the same CDR3. The CDR3 sequence is CASRTDRNTGELFF. DNA of the CDR3: TGTGCCAGCAGAACGGACAGGAACACCGGGGAGCTGTTTTTT. The chain combines TRBV7-9 with TRBJ2-2; a possible D gene is TRBD1 (6 bases). The germline gives CDR1 SEHNR, CDR2 FQNEAQ (reference sequence). This CDR3 spans 14 amino acids. The V end was cut by 6 bases, the J end by 1 base, with 9 bases between. Full variable domain (outside the CDR3, taken from reference TRBV7-9 and TRBJ2-2): DTGVSQNPRHKITKRGQNVTFRCDPISEHNRLYWYRQTLGQGPEFLTYFQNEAQLEKSRLLSDRFSAERPKGSFSTLEIQRTEQGDSAMYLCASRTDRNTGELFFGEGSRLTVL.

This clone was counted only a few times. J is TRBJ2-7 and V is TRBV7-2; D gene ambiguous. This CDR3 has 12 amino acids. The germline V gene encodes CDR1 SGHTA and CDR2 FQGNSA. Between the trimmed V and J ends, which lost 2 bases and 7 bases, there was a span of 9 bases. CDR3 residues: CASSLLRFEQYF. In DNA form, the CDR3 reads TGTGCCAGCAGCTTATTACGGTTTGAGCAGTACTTC.

The V and J genes are TRBV7-2 and TRBJ2-5; no firm D call. V lost 1 base to trimming and J lost 1 base, with 7 bases between them. Per the germline V gene, CDR1 is SGHTA and CDR2 is FQGNSA. The CDR3 extends over 14 amino acids. The CDR3 region is CASSLVGTQETQYF. CDR3 coding DNA: TGTGCCAGCAGCTTAGTAGGAACCCAAGAGACCCAGTACTTC.